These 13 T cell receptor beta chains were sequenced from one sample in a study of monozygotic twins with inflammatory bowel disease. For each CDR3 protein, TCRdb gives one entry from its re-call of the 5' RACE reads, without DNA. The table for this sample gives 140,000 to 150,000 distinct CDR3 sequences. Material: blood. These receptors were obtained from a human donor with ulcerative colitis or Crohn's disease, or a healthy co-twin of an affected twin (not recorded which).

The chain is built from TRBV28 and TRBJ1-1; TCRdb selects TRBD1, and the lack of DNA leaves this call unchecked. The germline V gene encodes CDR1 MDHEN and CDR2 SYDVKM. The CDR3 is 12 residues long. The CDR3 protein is CASKGADTEAFF.

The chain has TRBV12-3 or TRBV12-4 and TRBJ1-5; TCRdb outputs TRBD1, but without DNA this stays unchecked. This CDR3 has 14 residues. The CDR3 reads CASRGAGRGQPQHF.

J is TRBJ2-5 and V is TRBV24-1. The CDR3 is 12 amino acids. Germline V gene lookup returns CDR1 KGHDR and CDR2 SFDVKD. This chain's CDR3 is CATSEGRETQYF.

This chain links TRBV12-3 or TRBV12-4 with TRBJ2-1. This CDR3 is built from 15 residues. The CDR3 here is CASSLVRRIHNEQFF.

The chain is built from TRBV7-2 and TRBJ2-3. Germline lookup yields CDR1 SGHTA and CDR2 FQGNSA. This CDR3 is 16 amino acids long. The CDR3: CASSQSHISSTDTQYF.

CDR3 protein: CSARDLTKSTDTQYF. This chain links TRBV20-1 with TRBJ2-3. This CDR3 region has 15 residues. Germline CDR1 DFQATT, CDR2 SNEGSKA (reference sequence).

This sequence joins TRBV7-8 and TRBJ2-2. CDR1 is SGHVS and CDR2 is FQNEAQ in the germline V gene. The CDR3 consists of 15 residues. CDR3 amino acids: CASSLISVNTGELFF. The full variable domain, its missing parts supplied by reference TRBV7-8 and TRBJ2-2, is GAGVSQSPRYKVAKRGQDVALRCDPISGHVSLFWYQQALGQGPEFLTYFQNEAQLDKSGLPSDRFFAERPEGSVSTLKIQRTQQEDSAVYLCASSLISVNTGELFFGEGSRLTVL.

This CDR3 reads CSASLDYEQYF. The chain couples TRBV20-1 to TRBJ2-7. This CDR3 region has 11 residues. Germline-derived CDR1 and CDR2 are DFQATT and SNEGSKA (reference sequence).

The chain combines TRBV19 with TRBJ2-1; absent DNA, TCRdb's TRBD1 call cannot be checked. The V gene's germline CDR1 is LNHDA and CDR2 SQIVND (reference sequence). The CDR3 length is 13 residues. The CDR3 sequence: CASSIAGNGEQFF.

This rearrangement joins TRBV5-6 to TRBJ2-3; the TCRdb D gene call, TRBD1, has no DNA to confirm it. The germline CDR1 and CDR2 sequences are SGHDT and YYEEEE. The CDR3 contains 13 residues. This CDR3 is CASMSTRLDTQYF.

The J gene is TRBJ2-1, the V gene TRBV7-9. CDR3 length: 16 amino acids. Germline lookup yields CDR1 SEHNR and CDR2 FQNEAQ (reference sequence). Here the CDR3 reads CASSSGSGKSYNEQFF.

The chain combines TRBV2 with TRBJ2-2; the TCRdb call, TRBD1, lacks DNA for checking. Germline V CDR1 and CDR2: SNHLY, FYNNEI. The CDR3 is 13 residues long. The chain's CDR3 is CASQDSLIRELFF.

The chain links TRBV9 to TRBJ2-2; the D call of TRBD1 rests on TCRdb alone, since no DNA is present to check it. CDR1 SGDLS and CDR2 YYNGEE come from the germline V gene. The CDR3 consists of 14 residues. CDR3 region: CASSEGGQAGELFF.